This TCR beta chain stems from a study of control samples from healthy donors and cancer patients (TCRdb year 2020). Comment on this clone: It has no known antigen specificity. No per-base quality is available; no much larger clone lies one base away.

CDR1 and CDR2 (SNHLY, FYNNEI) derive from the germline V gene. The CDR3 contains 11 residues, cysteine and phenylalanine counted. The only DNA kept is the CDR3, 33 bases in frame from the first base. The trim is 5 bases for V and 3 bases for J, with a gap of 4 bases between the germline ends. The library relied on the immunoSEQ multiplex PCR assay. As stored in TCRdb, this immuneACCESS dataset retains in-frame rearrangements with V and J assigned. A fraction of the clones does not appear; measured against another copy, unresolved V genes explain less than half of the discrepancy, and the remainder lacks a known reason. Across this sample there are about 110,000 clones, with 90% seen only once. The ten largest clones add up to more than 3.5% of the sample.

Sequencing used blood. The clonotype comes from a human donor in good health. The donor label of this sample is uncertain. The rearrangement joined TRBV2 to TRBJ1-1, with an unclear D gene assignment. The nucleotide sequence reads TGTGCCAGCAGTACATACACTGAAGCTTTCTTT. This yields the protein CASSTYTEAFF.